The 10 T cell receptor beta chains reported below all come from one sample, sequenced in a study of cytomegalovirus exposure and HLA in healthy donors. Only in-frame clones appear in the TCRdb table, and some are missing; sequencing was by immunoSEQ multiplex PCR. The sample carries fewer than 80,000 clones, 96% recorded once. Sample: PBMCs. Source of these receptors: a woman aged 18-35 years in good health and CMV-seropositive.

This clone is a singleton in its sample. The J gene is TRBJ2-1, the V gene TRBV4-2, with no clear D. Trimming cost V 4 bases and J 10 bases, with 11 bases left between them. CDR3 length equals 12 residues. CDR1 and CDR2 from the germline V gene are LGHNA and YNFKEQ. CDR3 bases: TGTGCCAGCAGCCTTCGCATGGGCGAGCAGTTCTTC. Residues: CASSLRMGEQFF.

The CDR3 DNA reads as TGTGCCAGCAGCTTAGCCTCAGGAGGTAACACCGGGGAGCTGTTTTTT. Its protein product is CASSLASGGNTGELFF. This chain connects TRBV7-2 to TRBJ2-2, with a tentative D call TRBD2 (5 bases). V was cut by 0 bases and J by 2 bases, with 10 bases left in between. Germline loops: CDR1 SGHTA, CDR2 FQGNSA. This CDR3 spans 16 amino acids.

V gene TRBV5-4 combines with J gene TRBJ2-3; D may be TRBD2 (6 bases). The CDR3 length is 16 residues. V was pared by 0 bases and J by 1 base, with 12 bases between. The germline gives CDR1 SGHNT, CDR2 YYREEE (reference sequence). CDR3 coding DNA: TGTGCCAGCAGCTTGGCCGGGGCTAGCGGCACAGATACGCAGTATTTT. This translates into CASSLAGASGTDTQYF.

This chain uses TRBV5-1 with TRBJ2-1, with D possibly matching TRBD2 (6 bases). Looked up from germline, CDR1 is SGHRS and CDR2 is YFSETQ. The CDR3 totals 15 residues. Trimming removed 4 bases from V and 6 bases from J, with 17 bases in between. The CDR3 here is CASSKASVPTNEQFF. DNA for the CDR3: TGCGCCAGCAGCAAAGCTAGCGTCCCAACCAATGAGCAGTTCTTC.

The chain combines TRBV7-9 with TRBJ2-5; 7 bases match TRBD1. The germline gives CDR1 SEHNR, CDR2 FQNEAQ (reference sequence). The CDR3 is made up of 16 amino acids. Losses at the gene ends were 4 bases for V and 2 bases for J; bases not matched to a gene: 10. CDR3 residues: CASSSPEGQMQETQYF. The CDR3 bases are TGTGCCAGCAGCTCCCCTGAGGGACAGATGCAAGAGACCCAGTACTTC. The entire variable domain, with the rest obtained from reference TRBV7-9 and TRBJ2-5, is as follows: DTGVSQNPRHKITKRGQNVTFRCDPISEHNRLYWYRQTLGQGPEFLTYFQNEAQLEKSRLLSDRFSAERPKGSFSTLEIQRTEQGDSAMYLCASSSPEGQMQETQYFGPGTRLLVL.

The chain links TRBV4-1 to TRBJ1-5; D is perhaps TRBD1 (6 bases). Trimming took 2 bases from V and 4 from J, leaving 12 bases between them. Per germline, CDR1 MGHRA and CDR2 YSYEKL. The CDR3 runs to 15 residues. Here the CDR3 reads CASSQSTQGNQPQHF. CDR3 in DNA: TGCGCCAGCAGCCAATCGACACAGGGAAATCAGCCCCAGCATTTT.

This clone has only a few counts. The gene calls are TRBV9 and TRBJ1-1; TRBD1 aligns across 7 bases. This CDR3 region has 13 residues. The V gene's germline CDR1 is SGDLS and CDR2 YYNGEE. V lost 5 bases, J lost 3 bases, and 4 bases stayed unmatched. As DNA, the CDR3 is TGTGCCAGCAGTCACAGGGGAGACACTGAAGCTTTCTTT. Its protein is CASSHRGDTEAFF.

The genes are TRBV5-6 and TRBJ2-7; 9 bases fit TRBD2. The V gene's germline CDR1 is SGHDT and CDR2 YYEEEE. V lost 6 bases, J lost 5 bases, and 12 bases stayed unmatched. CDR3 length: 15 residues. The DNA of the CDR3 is TGTGCCAGCACCTACCGTAGCGGGAGAGAACACGAGCAGTACTTC. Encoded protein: CASTYRSGREHEQYF.

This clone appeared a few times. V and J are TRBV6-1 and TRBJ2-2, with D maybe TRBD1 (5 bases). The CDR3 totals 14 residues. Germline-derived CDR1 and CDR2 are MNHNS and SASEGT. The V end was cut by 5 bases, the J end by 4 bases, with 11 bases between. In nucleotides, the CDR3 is TGTGCCAGCAGTCTTTCCAGGGCCACCGGGGAGCTGTTTTTT. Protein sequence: CASSLSRATGELFF.

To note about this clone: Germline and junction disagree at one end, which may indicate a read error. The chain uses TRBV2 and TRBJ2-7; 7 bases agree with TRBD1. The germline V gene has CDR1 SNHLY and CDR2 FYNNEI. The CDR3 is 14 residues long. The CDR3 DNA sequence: TGTGCCAGCAGTGAAAGGAATACGCGCGACAGGGCGATTTTC. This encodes CASSERNTRDRAIF.